The present TCR beta chain was sequenced within a study of graft-versus-host responses after intestinal transplantation. Study summary: Anti-thymocyte globulin served as induction for all recipients, who then took tacrolimus and steroids for approximately 3 years. Study outcomes and limitations: Across patients carrying graft-donor T cell macrochimerism, allografts held high graft-versus-host to host-versus-graft clonal ratios. Analysis identified GvH clones in recipient marrow, with some appearing first in ileum or blood. There was an association between peak levels of circulating GvH clones and early post-transplant HvG declines.

This CDR3 region has 12 residues. The V gene end was trimmed by 4 bases and the J gene end by 4 bases; junction bases not matched to a gene: 3. Germline V lookup: CDR1 SQVTM, CDR2 ANQGSEA. Using immunoSEQ multiplex PCR, the repertoire was profiled, and TCRdb retains in-frame clones only, with some absent. Of around 15,000 clones listed, roughly 70% were seen once; the top ten hold around 23%. Concerning this clone itself: Its cognate antigen is unknown.

The authors processed graft tissue to release intraepithelial and lamina propria lymphocytes. Sample: ileum tissue, taken around 770 days after intestinal transplantation. The chain is built from TRBV29-1 and TRBJ2-7, with 8 bases lining up with TRBD1. This clonotype originated in a human patient who received an intestinal transplant, so some T cells may come from the graft donor. DNA for the CDR3: TGCAGCGTTGGACAGGGGAGGTACGAGCAGTACTTC. Its translation is CSVGQGRYEQYF.